This T cell receptor beta chain was retrieved from a study of T cells in tumors after PD-1 blockade. Study as a whole: Excluded were patients with checkpoint blockade, immunosuppressants, or radiotherapy or other anti-cancer therapy within 4 weeks. Either cemiplimab 350 mg every 2 weeks or pembrolizumab 200 mg every 3 weeks was given. A subset received ongoing vismodegib 150 mg daily alongside anti-PD-1 therapy.

Regarding this clone: Other DNA sequences in the sample encode the same CDR3.

Tumor or blood genomic DNA was sequenced, with inputs of 616 ng to 6,004 ng. Only in-frame clones appear in the TCRdb table, and some are missing; sequencing was by immunoSEQ multiplex PCR. The table has tens of thousands of clones, roughly 78% seen once; the top ten hold 38%. From germline, CDR1 is LGHNA and CDR2 YSLEER. V gave up 0 bases and J gave up 6 bases, with 9 bases separating them. This CDR3 has 13 residues. The sample in question was PBMCs, obtained before anti-PD-1 treatment. The rearrangement joins TRBV4-3 to TRBJ2-7, with D possibly being TRBD1 (6 bases). The origin of this receptor is a human donor with basal cell carcinoma. Here the CDR3 DNA reads TGCGCCAGCAGCCAAGATAGGGGGAGCGAGCAGTACTTC. As protein: CASSQDRGSEQYF.